The 14 T cell receptor beta chains given below trace back to one sample, sequenced in a study of blood T cell repertoires in COVID-19. The repertoire was sequenced with immunoSEQ multiplex PCR; TCRdb's copy has only in-frame clones and lacks some. The sample gives under 350,000 clones, over 75% of which show up once; about 7% is in the top ten. The specimen was peripheral blood. The receptors come from a human donor in a cohort sampled during active COVID-19.

CDR3: CAWSVHTSGANTGELFF. The CDR3 coding sequence is TGTGCCTGGAGTGTACACACTAGCGGGGCGAACACCGGGGAGCTGTTTTTT. The chain carries TRBV30 and TRBJ2-2; 10 bases are a match to TRBD2. J gave up 0 bases and V 0 bases, and 4 bases lay outside the gene matches. Per germline, CDR1 GTSNPN and CDR2 SVGIG (reference sequence). This CDR3 is built from 17 residues.

This chain connects TRBV30 to TRBJ1-6; no reliable D call. V was shortened by 3 bases and J by 7 bases, with 19 bases between the two germline ends. This CDR3 spans 16 amino acids. Germline loops: CDR1 GTSNPN, CDR2 SVGIG (reference sequence). The CDR3 DNA is TGTGCCTGGAGACCCGGGTGGGCAGCGGGGAATTCACCCCTCCACTTT. It encodes CAWRPGWAAGNSPLHF.

The gene calls are TRBV9 and TRBJ1-1; possibly TRBD1 for D (5 bases). The CDR3 runs 15 residues. Germline CDR1 reads SGDLS; CDR2 reads YYNGEE. The V end lost 0 bases, the J end lost 5 bases, and 14 bases lay between the germline ends. For the CDR3, the DNA is TGTGCCAGCAGCGTAGCTGACAGCCTAGGGACTGAAGCTTTCTTT. It yields the protein CASSVADSLGTEAFF.

As DNA, the CDR3 is TGTGCCAGCAGCCTTTCCGACAGTTTTGAAGCTTTCTTT. It translates to CASSLSDSFEAFF. This chain joins TRBV5-8 and TRBJ1-1, with D maybe TRBD1 (5 bases). The CDR3 contains 13 residues. V lost 4 bases and J lost 7, with 14 bases in between. Germline V gene lookup returns CDR1 SGHTS and CDR2 YDEGEE.

The chain couples TRBV5-6 to TRBJ1-1; 9 nucleotides match TRBD1. V lost 3 bases and J lost 11; bases outside the gene matches: 11. Looked up from germline, CDR1 is SGHDT and CDR2 is YYEEEE. The CDR3 totals 14 residues. DNA for the CDR3: TGTGCCAGCAGCTCAACCCGGGACAGGGAAGGGGCTTTCTTT. Translating gives CASSSTRDREGAFF.

J is TRBJ2-7 and V is TRBV6-5, with D possibly matching TRBD2 (6 bases). This CDR3 is 14 amino acids long. V lost 6 bases and J lost 2, with 14 bases in between. Germline assignment: CDR1 MNHEY and CDR2 SVGAGI. The CDR3, as DNA: TGTGCCAGCAGGCCCGTTGGGGGGACCTACGAGCAGTACTTC. Protein: CASRPVGGTYEQYF.

The V gene is TRBV18, the J gene TRBJ2-3, with TRBD1 matching over 8 bases. Trimming removed 6 bases from V and 2 bases from J; junction bases left unmatched: 10. The CDR3 is 16 residues long. CDR1 and CDR2 from the germline V gene are KGHSH and LQKENI. The CDR3 DNA is TGTGCCAGCTCCTCGACAGGGGTTGGGAACACAGATACGCAGTATTTT. Translated: CASSSTGVGNTDTQYF.

The chain is built from TRBV11-2 and TRBJ1-4; possible D gene TRBD1, 6 bases. V was trimmed by 1 base and J by 5 bases, leaving 8 bases between them. The CDR3 has 14 residues. Germline CDR1 SGHAT, CDR2 FQNNGV. CDR3 in amino acids: CASSLAGGNEKLFF. The DNA of the CDR3 is TGTGCCAGCAGCTTAGCGGGGGGCAATGAAAAACTGTTTTTT.

The rearrangement uses TRBV9 and TRBJ2-7; maybe TRBD2 (5 bases). Germline loops: CDR1 SGDLS, CDR2 YYNGEE. This CDR3 is 13 amino acids long. With 0 bases removed from V and 2 bases from J, the gap between germline ends came to 6 bases. CDR3 protein: CASSVAGTYEQYF. The CDR3 DNA reads as TGTGCCAGCAGCGTAGCGGGGACCTACGAGCAGTACTTC.

The CDR3 loop is CASSLGTGELFF. DNA of the CDR3: TGTGCCAGCAGTTTGGGGACAGGGGAGCTGTTTTTT. The rearrangement links TRBV12-3 or TRBV12-4 to TRBJ2-2; TRBD1 is a possible D gene (6 bases). The CDR3 is 12 residues long. The ends were cut back, 3 bases at V and 8 bases at J, with 7 bases in the middle.

The V and J genes are TRBV6-5 and TRBJ1-5; the match to TRBD1 covers 8 bases. Germline V gene data show CDR1 as MNHEY and CDR2 as SVGAGI. V was clipped by 5 bases and J by 7 bases; unmatched bases: 7. The CDR3 length is 14 residues. CDR3 in amino acids: CASSTDRVAQPQHF. The CDR3 bases are TGTGCCAGCAGTACGGACAGGGTAGCGCAGCCCCAGCATTTT.

This clone was counted between two and nine times. The chain combines TRBV10-3 with TRBJ1-1; D unclear. Germline CDR1 is ENHRY and CDR2 is SYGVKD. V lost 3 bases and J lost 3, with 5 bases in between. CDR3 length equals 12 residues. CDR3 sequence: CAISDGYTEAFF. The DNA for the CDR3 is TGTGCCATCAGTGACGGTTACACTGAAGCTTTCTTT.

The J gene is TRBJ2-7, the V gene TRBV2, with 10 bases fitting TRBD2. CDR1 is SNHLY, CDR2 FYNNEI, per germline. The CDR3 runs 12 residues. V lost 7 bases to trimming and J lost 6 bases; unmatched junction nucleotides: 3. The CDR3 nucleotides read TGTGCCAGCATAAGCGGGGGGGCCGAGCAGTACTTC. It specifies CASISGGAEQYF.

CDR3 amino acids: CASRQGPYEQYF. In nucleotides, the CDR3 is TGCGCCAGCAGGCAGGGTCCCTACGAGCAGTACTTC. The chain couples TRBV5-1 to TRBJ2-7; perhaps TRBD1 as D (5 bases). The CDR3 covers 12 residues. Germline V gene lookup returns CDR1 SGHRS and CDR2 YFSETQ. Deletions cut 5 bases from V and 2 bases from J, with 8 bases between.